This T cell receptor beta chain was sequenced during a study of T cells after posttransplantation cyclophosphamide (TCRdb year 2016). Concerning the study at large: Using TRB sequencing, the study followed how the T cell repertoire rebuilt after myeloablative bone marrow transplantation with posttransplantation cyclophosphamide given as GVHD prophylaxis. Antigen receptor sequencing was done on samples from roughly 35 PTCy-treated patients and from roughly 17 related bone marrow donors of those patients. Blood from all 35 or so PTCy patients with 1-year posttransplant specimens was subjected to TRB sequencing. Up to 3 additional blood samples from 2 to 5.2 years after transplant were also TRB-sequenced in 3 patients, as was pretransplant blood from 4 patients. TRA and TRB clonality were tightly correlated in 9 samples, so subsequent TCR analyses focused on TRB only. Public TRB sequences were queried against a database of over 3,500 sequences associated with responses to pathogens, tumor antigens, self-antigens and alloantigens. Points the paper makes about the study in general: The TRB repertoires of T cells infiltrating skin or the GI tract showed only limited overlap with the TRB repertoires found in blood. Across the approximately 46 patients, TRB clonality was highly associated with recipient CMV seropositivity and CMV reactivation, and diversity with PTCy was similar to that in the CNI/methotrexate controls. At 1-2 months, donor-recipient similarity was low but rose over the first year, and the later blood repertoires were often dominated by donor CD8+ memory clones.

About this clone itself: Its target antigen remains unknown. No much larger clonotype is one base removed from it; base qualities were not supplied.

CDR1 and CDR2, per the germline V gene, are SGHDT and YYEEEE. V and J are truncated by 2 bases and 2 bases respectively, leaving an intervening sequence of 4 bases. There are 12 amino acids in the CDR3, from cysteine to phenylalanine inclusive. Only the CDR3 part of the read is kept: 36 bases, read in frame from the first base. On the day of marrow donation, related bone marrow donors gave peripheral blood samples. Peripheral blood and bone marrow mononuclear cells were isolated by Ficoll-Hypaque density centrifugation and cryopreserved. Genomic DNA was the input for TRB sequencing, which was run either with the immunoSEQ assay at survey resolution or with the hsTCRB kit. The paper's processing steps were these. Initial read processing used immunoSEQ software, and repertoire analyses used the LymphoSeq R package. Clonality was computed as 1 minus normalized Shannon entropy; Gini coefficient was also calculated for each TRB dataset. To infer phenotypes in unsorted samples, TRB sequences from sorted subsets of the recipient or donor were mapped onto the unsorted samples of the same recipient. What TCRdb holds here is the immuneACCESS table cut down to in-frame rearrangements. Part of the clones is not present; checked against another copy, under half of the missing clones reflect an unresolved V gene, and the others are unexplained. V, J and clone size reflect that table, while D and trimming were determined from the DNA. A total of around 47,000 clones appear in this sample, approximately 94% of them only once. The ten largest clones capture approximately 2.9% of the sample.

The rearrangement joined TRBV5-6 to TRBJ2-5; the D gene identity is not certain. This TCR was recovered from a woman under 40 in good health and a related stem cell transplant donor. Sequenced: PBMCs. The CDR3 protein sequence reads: CASSFGQETQYF. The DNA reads TGTGCCAGCAGCTTCGGGCAAGAGACCCAGTACTTC.